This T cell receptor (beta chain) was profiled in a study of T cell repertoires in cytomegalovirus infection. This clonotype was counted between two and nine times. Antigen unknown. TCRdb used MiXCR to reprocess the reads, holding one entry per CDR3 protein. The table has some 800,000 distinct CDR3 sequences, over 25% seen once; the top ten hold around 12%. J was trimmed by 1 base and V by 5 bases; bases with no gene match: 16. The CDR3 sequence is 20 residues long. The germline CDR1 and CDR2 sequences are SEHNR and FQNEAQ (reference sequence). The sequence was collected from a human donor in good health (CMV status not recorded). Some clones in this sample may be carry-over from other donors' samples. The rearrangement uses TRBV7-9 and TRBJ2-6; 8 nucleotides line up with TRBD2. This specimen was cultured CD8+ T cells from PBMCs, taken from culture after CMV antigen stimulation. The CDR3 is CASSPREAGGVRSGANVLTF. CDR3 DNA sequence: TGTGCCAGCAGCCCCCGAGAGGCGGGGGGCGTGCGATCTGGGGCCAACGTCCTGACTTTC.